This TCR beta chain was sequenced during a study of T cells in Graves' hyperthyroidism and ophthalmopathy. In its sample, this clonotype was seen many times. The CDR3 runs 14 residues. Per germline, CDR1 MDHEN and CDR2 SYDVKM. Trimming removed 5 bases from V and 5 bases from J, with 16 bases in between. The TCR beta CDR3 regions underwent amplification using RNA transcripts as the source. First-round RT-PCR of the TCR CDR3 relied on the HTBI primer set. TCRdb itself ran the multiplex PCR reads through MiXCR, one entry per CDR3 protein. The sample lists about 400,000 distinct CDR3 sequences, 15% to 19% occurring once.

Material for sequencing was blood. This TCR came from a woman between 18 and 30 years old with Graves' hyperthyroidism. This rearrangement joins TRBV28 to TRBJ2-7, with D tentatively TRBD2 (6 bases). The DNA for the CDR3 is TGTGCCAGCAGTGTTAGCGGAGAGGTCCACGAGCAGTACTTC. It specifies CASSVSGEVHEQYF. Full variable domain (rest looked up from reference TRBV28 and TRBJ2-7): DVKVTQSSRYLVKRTGEKVFLECVQDMDHENMFWYRQDPGLGLRLIYFSYDVKMKEKGDIPEGYSVSREKKERFSLILESASTNQTSMYLCASSVSGEVHEQYFGPGTRLTVT.